This T cell receptor beta chain was captured by sequencing in a study of shared clonotypes between healthy human individuals. General study points: Across subsets, estimated richness was generally greater for naive than for memory populations.

Naive CD8 cells were CD45RO-negative, positively selected for CCR7, excluding terminally differentiated effector memory CD45RA+ cells. Among the donors, all were Caucasian adults who lived in Nashville, Tennessee. This clone appeared once. Its matching antigen is unknown. Once extracted for a subset, genomic DNA was divided evenly among several immunoSEQ plates. Per the authors' pipeline: There were no quality scores in the junction-only immunoSEQ sequences, so filtering differed. Here immunoSEQ multiplex PCR was the method, and the copy in TCRdb shows in-frame clones only, minus some. The DNA gave D and trimming, while V, J and clone size come from that table. This sample has about 680,000 clones, with about 90% found just once. The trim removed 0 bases at V and 4 bases at J, leaving 8 bases unmatched. CDR1 ENHRY and CDR2 SYGVKD come from the germline V gene. The CDR3 loop spans 17 amino acids.

Sequencing input: naive CD8+ T cells sorted from blood. The receptor's source is a man aged 30 to 39 in good health. The chain carries TRBV10-3 and TRBJ2-1; TRBD1 matches 8 bases. The CDR3 loop is CAISESRQGARYNEQFF. CDR3 DNA: TGTGCCATCAGTGAGTCGAGGCAGGGGGCCAGGTACAATGAGCAGTTCTTC.